This is a list of T cell receptor beta chains from one sample in a study of cytotoxic CD8 clonotypes in ibrutinib-treated CLL. Libraries were prepared by immunoSEQ multiplex PCR; TCRdb keeps only in-frame clonotypes and omits some of them. The data hold hundreds of thousands of clones, with 70% observed a single time. Sample: PBMCs, taken after 24 months of ibrutinib treatment. These receptors all come from a human donor with chronic lymphocytic leukemia. CDR3s leave out the opening cysteine and the closing phenylalanine or tryptophan. Each record gives: V gene, J gene, CDR3 protein.

V: TRBV29-1; J: TRBJ1-5; CDR3: SVVFASQDQPQH
V: TRBV4-2; J: TRBJ2-1; CDR3: ASSPRQGKDNEQF
V: TRBV4-3; J: TRBJ2-3; CDR3: ASSQDSAGASTDTQY
V: TRBV4-2; J: TRBJ2-7; CDR3: ASSQVGTPVYEQY
V: TRBV2; J: TRBJ2-1; CDR3: ASSEVSGRDNEQF
V: TRBV2; J: TRBJ2-2; CDR3: ASSVGTGTGELF
V: TRBV29-1; J: TRBJ1-1; CDR3: SVRPGGNTEAF
V: TRBV20-1; J: TRBJ2-7; CDR3: SARDVYEQY
V: TRBV29-1; J: TRBJ2-1; CDR3: SVASGSEQF
V: TRBV4-1; J: TRBJ1-1; CDR3: ASSQAGAEAF
V: TRBV9; J: TRBJ1-2; CDR3: ASSVEGRPTMRGYT
V: TRBV27; J: TRBJ1-2; CDR3: ASSSEGSYMPNYGYT
V: TRBV7-2; J: TRBJ2-7; CDR3: ASSFKDGSYEQY
V: TRBV2; J: .; CDR3: ASSEGGLYEQY
V: TRBV7-3; J: TRBJ2-1; CDR3: ASSQTSLPYNEQF
V: TRBV27; J: TRBJ2-1; CDR3: ASSIFQESLKGRYNEQF
V: TRBV5-6; J: TRBJ2-1; CDR3: ASSLELAGYNEQF
V: TRBV6-5; J: TRBJ1-5; CDR3: ASRETGDSNQPQH
V: TRBV27; J: TRBJ1-4; CDR3: ASSPTGTLGEKLF
V: TRBV19; J: TRBJ2-1; CDR3: ASSIAGGPYNEQF
V: TRBV15; J: TRBJ2-1; CDR3: ATSRVGPEQF
V: TRBV9; J: TRBJ2-5; CDR3: ASSVGTSGSQETQY
V: TRBV27; J: TRBJ2-2; CDR3: ASKLAGGTGELF
V: TRBV2; J: TRBJ2-1; CDR3: ASQGGAAYNEQF
V: TRBV9; J: TRBJ2-1; CDR3: ASSVGGQGTNEQF
V: TRBV23-1; J: TRBJ2-7; CDR3: ASQGGEQY
V: TRBV9; J: TRBJ2-7; CDR3: ASSLGTSGTYEQY
V: TRBV9; J: TRBJ2-3; CDR3: ASSERSPAGADTQY
V: TRBV30; J: TRBJ2-3; CDR3: ALAQGADTQY
V: TRBV15; J: TRBJ1-3; CDR3: ATSRDLDGSGNTIY
V: TRBV19; J: TRBJ2-3; CDR3: ASSMGVGGKGTDTQY
V: TRBV6-6; J: TRBJ2-1; CDR3: ASSYPGFEQF
V: TRBV10-1; J: TRBJ2-3; CDR3: ASSEGRTSGSPDTQY
V: TRBV11-2; J: TRBJ1-1; CDR3: ASSLLVEYNTEAF
V: TRBV27; J: TRBJ2-3; CDR3: ASSLEGLGSDTQY
V: TRBV7-8; J: TRBJ2-5; CDR3: ASSPRLVGIQETQY
V: TRBV4-2; J: TRBJ2-7; CDR3: ASSLWGAYEQY
V: TRBV18; J: TRBJ2-1; CDR3: ASSPPSSSYNEQF
V: TRBV18; J: TRBJ2-1; CDR3: ASSFQTGNEQF
V: TRBV5-4; J: TRBJ2-2; CDR3: ASSNDRGTDTGELF
V: TRBV27; J: TRBJ2-1; CDR3: ASRRPTSEQF
V: TRBV9; J: TRBJ2-7; CDR3: ASSVEDGNRAYEQY
V: TRBV27; J: TRBJ2-7; CDR3: ASSPPFGTGFADEQY
V: TRBV9; J: TRBJ1-2; CDR3: ASSEGTDYGHT